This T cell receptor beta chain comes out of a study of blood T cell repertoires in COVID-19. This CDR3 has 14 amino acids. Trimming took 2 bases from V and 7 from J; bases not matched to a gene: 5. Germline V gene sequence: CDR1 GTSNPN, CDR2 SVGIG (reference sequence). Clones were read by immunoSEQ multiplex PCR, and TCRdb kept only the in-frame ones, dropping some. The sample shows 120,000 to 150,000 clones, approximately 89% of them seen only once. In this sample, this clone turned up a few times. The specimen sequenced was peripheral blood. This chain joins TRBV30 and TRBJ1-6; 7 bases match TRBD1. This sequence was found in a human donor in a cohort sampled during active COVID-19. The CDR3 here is CAWSLGGTNSPLHF. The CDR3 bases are TGTGCCTGGAGTTTAGGGGGCACAAATTCACCCCTCCACTTT.